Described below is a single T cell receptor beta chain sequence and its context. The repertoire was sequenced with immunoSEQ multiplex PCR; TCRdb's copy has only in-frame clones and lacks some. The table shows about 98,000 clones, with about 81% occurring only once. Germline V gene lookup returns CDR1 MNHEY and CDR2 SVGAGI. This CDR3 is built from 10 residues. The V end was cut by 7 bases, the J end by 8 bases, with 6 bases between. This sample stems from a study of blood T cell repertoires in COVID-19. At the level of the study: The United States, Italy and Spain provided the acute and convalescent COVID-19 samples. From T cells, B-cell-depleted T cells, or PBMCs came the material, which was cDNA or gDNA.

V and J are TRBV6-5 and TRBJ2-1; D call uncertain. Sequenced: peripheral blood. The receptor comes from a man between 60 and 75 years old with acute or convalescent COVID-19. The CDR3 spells CASNSYEQFF. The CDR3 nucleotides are TGTGCCAGCAACTCTTATGAGCAGTTCTTC.